These 9 T cell receptor beta chains were sequenced from one sample in a study of blood T cell repertoires in COVID-19. TCRdb's table, derived via immunoSEQ multiplex PCR, lists solely in-frame clones and lacks some. Altogether 70,000 or so clones are present, about 89% being singletons, with the ten largest covering 0.58%. The sample taken for sequencing was peripheral blood. The receptors here all came from a man in his fifties or sixties with acute or convalescent COVID-19.

This chain links TRBV7-6 with TRBJ2-1; 9 bases fit TRBD2. CDR1 and CDR2 (germline): SGHVS, FNYEAQ. This CDR3 has 15 amino acids. V trimming: 3 bases; J trimming: 6 bases; junction bases outside the gene matches: 6. The CDR3 DNA is TGTGCCAGCAGCTTGGGGCGGGGGGGCGGCAATGAGCAGTTCTTC. It is translated as CASSLGRGGGNEQFF.

In regard to this clone: This specimen includes other DNA sequences encoding the same CDR3. This chain joins TRBV5-1 and TRBJ1-3; TRBD1 aligns across 9 bases. CDR1 and CDR2 from the germline V gene are SGHRS and YFSETQ. Losses at the gene ends were 2 bases for V and 3 bases for J; bases not matched to a gene: 6. The CDR3 spans 16 residues. DNA of the CDR3: TGCGCCAGCAGCTTAGCCGGGACAGGGAGTGGAAACACCATATATTTT. Translated, it gives CASSLAGTGSGNTIYF.

The rearrangement uses TRBV2 and TRBJ1-2, with 7 bases fitting TRBD1. V shed 6 bases and J 8 bases; nucleotides not matched to a gene: 12. Germline CDR1 and CDR2: SNHLY and FYNNEI. CDR3 size: 14 residues. The CDR3 DNA sequence: TGTGCCAGCAGCCCCATGACAGGGTCGGGGGGCTACACCTTC. Protein: CASSPMTGSGGYTF.

The chain uses TRBV27 and TRBJ1-1; no firm D call. This CDR3 is 15 amino acids long. Germline CDR1 MNHEY, CDR2 SMNVEV (reference sequence). The V end lost 3 bases, the J end lost 4 bases, and 15 bases lay between the germline ends. CDR3 residues: CASSFVWGGGTEAFF. CDR3 nucleotides: TGTGCCAGCAGTTTTGTTTGGGGAGGTGGCACTGAAGCTTTCTTT.

This clone was counted a single time. The chain is built from TRBV5-1 and TRBJ2-6; D might be TRBD1 (6 bases). The V end was cut by 4 bases, the J end by 0 bases, with 17 bases between. This CDR3 contains 18 residues. Germline V CDR1 and CDR2: SGHRS, YFSETQ. Here the CDR3 reads CASSPWTEASSGANVLTF. The CDR3 DNA reads as TGCGCCAGCAGCCCCTGGACAGAAGCCAGCTCTGGGGCCAACGTCCTGACTTTC.

This chain links TRBV18 with TRBJ2-7; 8 nucleotides match TRBD1. Germline CDR1 reads KGHSH; CDR2 reads LQKENI. The J segment lost 10 bases and the V segment lost 4 bases, leaving 12 bases of the junction unmatched. The CDR3 covers 14 residues. The CDR3 loop reads CASSQDQGARDQYF. CDR3 coding DNA: TGTGCCAGCTCACAGGATCAGGGGGCCCGAGATCAGTACTTC.

V is TRBV6-6 and J is TRBJ1-2, with TRBD1 identical over 12 bases. The J segment lost 8 bases and the V segment lost 6 bases, leaving 10 bases of the junction unmatched. This CDR3 has 15 residues. Germline CDR1 MNHNY, CDR2 SVGAGI (reference sequence). The CDR3 region has the DNA TGTGCCAGCAGCTTAACCCGGGACAGGGGGCTCGGCTACACCTTC. Amino acids: CASSLTRDRGLGYTF.

The gene calls are TRBV6-5 and TRBJ1-1, with unresolved D. The ends were cut back, 6 bases at V and 2 bases at J, with 13 bases in the middle. Germline V CDR1 and CDR2: MNHEY, SVGAGI. This CDR3 comprises 14 residues. Here the CDR3 DNA reads TGTGCCAGCAGCCTCATCGGGTCCAACACTGAAGCTTTCTTT. Its protein product is CASSLIGSNTEAFF.

The rearrangement links TRBV27 to TRBJ2-2; no firm D call. From germline, CDR1 is MNHEY and CDR2 SMNVEV (reference sequence). V shed 5 bases and J shed 5 bases, with 9 bases lying between them. The CDR3 is 13 amino acids. CDR3 nucleotide sequence: TGTGCCAGCAGTGCCGTAACTACCGGGGAGCTGTTTTTT. Translation: CASSAVTTGELFF.